These T cell receptor beta chains were read from a single sample in a study of blood T cell repertoires in COVID-19. TCRdb keeps only in-frame clones here, not all; method: immunoSEQ multiplex PCR. The sample lists about 190,000 clones, about 88% occurring once. Sequencing was carried out using peripheral blood. Receptor source: a middle-aged woman who had recovered from COVID-19. Each CDR3 is given with its conserved first and last residue. The D gene is left open where the match is weak. Only some rows state a clone size, as once, few, many or a class for expanded clones.

TGTGCCAGCAGTTTCCCGACAGCCGCCGTTAGCAATCAGCCCCAGCATTTT,CASSFPTAAVSNQPQHF,NA,TRBV6-2/TRBV6-3,NA,TRBJ1-5
TGTGCCAGTAGTATGATAGGACTAGCGGGAGGGCCCAGGTACAATGAGCAGTTCTTC,CASSMIGLAGGPRYNEQFF,TRBD2,TRBV19,once,TRBJ2-1
TGTGCCAGCAGCGCAGGCAGCAATCAGCCCCAGCATTTT,CASSAGSNQPQHF,NA,TRBV7-3,few,TRBJ1-5
TGTGCCAGCAGTGCACAGGCGAATTCACCCCTCCACTTT,CASSAQANSPLHF,NA,TRBV6-4,NA,TRBJ1-6
TGTGCCAGCAGTTACTCGAACAGGGGACATGAGCAGTTCTTC,CASSYSNRGHEQFF,TRBD1,TRBV6-5,NA,TRBJ2-1
TGTGCCAGCAGCTTAGCAACAGGGGAAAGTTACGAGCAGTACTTC,CASSLATGESYEQYF,TRBD1,TRBV11-3,NA,TRBJ2-7
TGTGCCAGCAGCTATCTCAACTATGGCTACACCTTC,CASSYLNYGYTF,NA,TRBV11-2,few,TRBJ1-2
TGTGCCAGCTCAGGGCAGAATAGCAATCAGCCCCAGCATTTT,CASSGQNSNQPQHF,NA,TRBV27,once,TRBJ1-5
TGCGCCAGCTCTCGGGGGGGAGGTTACGAGCAGTACTTC,CASSRGGGYEQYF,TRBD2,TRBV4-1,NA,TRBJ2-7
TGTGCCAATGGGCAGGGATACGAGCAGTACTTC,CANGQGYEQYF,NA,TRBV5-8,NA,TRBJ2-7
TGTGCCAGCTCACCAGGCAGGGAAATGGGTGGCTACACCTTC,CASSPGREMGGYTF,NA,TRBV18,NA,TRBJ1-2
TGTGCCAGCAGTTGGATAGGGGGCACTGAAGCTTTCTTT,CASSWIGGTEAFF,NA,TRBV27,NA,TRBJ1-1
TGTGCCTGGAGTTACAGTCCAGTCACTGAAGCTTTCTTT,CAWSYSPVTEAFF,NA,TRBV30,NA,TRBJ1-1
TGTGCCAGCAGCGTAGGCCAGGGTGACTACGAGCAGTACTTC,CASSVGQGDYEQYF,NA,TRBV9,NA,TRBJ2-7
TGTGCCAGCAGCCCCCTCAATGAGCAGTTCTTC,CASSPLNEQFF,NA,TRBV11-2,NA,TRBJ2-1
TGTGCCAGCAGTTTTCGAGGGTACAATGAGCAGTTCTTC,CASSFRGYNEQFF,NA,TRBV27,NA,TRBJ2-1
TGCGCCAGCAGCTTGGACAGACCAACCGGGGAGCTGTTTTTT,CASSLDRPTGELFF,NA,TRBV5-1,few,TRBJ2-2
TGTGCCAGCAGCCAAAGACTAGCGGGAGAGCCTCAGTTCTTC,CASSQRLAGEPQFF,TRBD2,TRBV14,NA,TRBJ2-1
TGTGCCAGCAGTGTAGATTGGAACACTGAAGCTTTCTTT,CASSVDWNTEAFF,NA,TRBV2,NA,TRBJ1-1
TGCAGCGTTGTGGGTCGGGAGTCGTTTGGGCAGTACTTC,CSVVGRESFGQYF,NA,TRBV29-1,NA,TRBJ2-7
TGCGCCAGCAGCCCGAGACAGGGGGACAACGAGCAGTACTTC,CASSPRQGDNEQYF,TRBD1,TRBV5-1,NA,TRBJ2-7
TGTGCCAGCAGCTTAGCGCCGTCTGGCGGGATTTCCTACAATGAGCAGTTCTTC,CASSLAPSGGISYNEQFF,NA,TRBV7-6,NA,TRBJ2-1
TGTGCCAGCAGCTTATCAGTATCCTATAATTCACCCCTCCACTTT,CASSLSVSYNSPLHF,NA,TRBV7-3,NA,TRBJ1-6